These 29 T cell receptor beta chains share one sample of origin, sequenced in a study of T cell responses to AZD1222 COVID-19 vaccine. TCRdb's copy holds only in-frame clones and misses some; the assay was immunoSEQ multiplex PCR. This sample has some 180,000 clones, with over 85% found just once. The source was peripheral blood, collected 28 days after the second dose of the MenACWY control vaccine. The receptors shown here come from an adult who received the MenACWY meningococcal vaccine as a control.

The J gene is TRBJ2-5, the V gene TRBV30; 8 nucleotides match TRBD1. Germline loops: CDR1 GTSNPN, CDR2 SVGIG (reference sequence). This CDR3 has 12 amino acids. With 5 bases clipped from V and 4 bases from J, the junction kept 3 bases outside the gene matches. The CDR3 DNA is TGTGCCTGGGGACAGGGCCCAGAGACCCAGTACTTC. Amino acid sequence: CAWGQGPETQYF.

The rearrangement uses TRBV28 and TRBJ2-1; D tentatively fits TRBD1 or TRBD2 (5 bases each). Germline assignment: CDR1 MDHEN and CDR2 SYDVKM. V dropped 3 bases and J dropped 8 bases, with 11 bases sitting between them. The CDR3 spans 13 residues. The CDR3, as DNA: TGTGCCAGCAGTTTTCTGAGGGGCGATGAGCAGTTCTTC. Translated: CASSFLRGDEQFF.

The V and J genes are TRBV3-1 (or the pseudogene TRBV3-2) and TRBJ2-5, with D unclear. Germline lookup yields CDR1 LGHDT and CDR2 YNNKEL (reference sequence). The CDR3 is 13 amino acids. V was trimmed by 8 bases and J by 2 bases, leaving 12 bases between them. The CDR3 is CASHQTGQETQYF. CDR3 nucleotides: TGTGCCAGCCATCAGACCGGACAAGAGACCCAGTACTTC.

The chain recombines TRBV7-2 with TRBJ2-5; tentatively, D is TRBD1 (5 bases). CDR1 is SGHTA and CDR2 is FQGNSA in the germline V gene. The CDR3 sequence is 14 residues long. Trimming stripped 0 bases from V and 7 bases from J, with 12 bases between. CDR3 region: CASSLAIGAGTQYF. The CDR3 DNA sequence: TGTGCCAGCAGCTTAGCGATTGGGGCAGGGACCCAGTACTTC.

The chain joins TRBV6-5 to TRBJ1-1; D not resolved. Germline CDR1 and CDR2: MNHEY and SVGAGI. CDR3 length: 14 amino acids. Trimming took off 5 bases at V and 5 bases at J, with 15 bases between the two ends. The chain's CDR3 is CASSPNSKVTEAFF. As DNA, the CDR3 is TGTGCCAGCAGTCCCAACTCAAAAGTAACTGAAGCTTTCTTT.

The chain employs TRBV27 and TRBJ1-6; D call uncertain. Germline CDR1 reads MNHEY; CDR2 reads SMNVEV (reference sequence). The CDR3 has 14 residues. V was pared by 0 bases and J by 10 bases, with 10 bases between. The CDR3: CASSLSTSGSPLHF. In DNA, the CDR3 is TGTGCCAGCAGTTTATCGACGAGCGGATCACCCCTCCACTTT.

This clone came up once. The chain is built from TRBV9 and TRBJ2-1, with no clear D. The CDR3 contains 15 residues. Trimming removed 0 bases at V and 1 base at J, with 8 bases between. The germline V gene encodes CDR1 SGDLS and CDR2 YYNGEE. CDR3 sequence: CASSVESSSYNEQFF. CDR3 in DNA: TGTGCCAGCAGCGTAGAATCCTCTTCCTACAATGAGCAGTTCTTC.

This chain links TRBV20-1 with TRBJ1-1; tentatively, D is TRBD1 (5 bases). The germline gives CDR1 DFQATT, CDR2 SNEGSKA (reference sequence). With 3 bases removed from V and 1 base from J, the gap between germline ends came to 9 bases. The CDR3 is made up of 13 amino acids. The CDR3 loop is CSASRQTNTEAFF. The CDR3 DNA reads as TGCAGTGCTAGTAGACAGACGAACACTGAAGCTTTCTTT.

This chain uses TRBV24-1 with TRBJ2-1; the D is unclear. Germline CDR1 reads KGHDR; CDR2 reads SFDVKD. This CDR3 contains 15 residues. V shed 1 base and J shed 5 bases, with 11 bases lying between them. The CDR3: CATSDLRHLHNEQFF. The CDR3 region has the DNA TGTGCCACCAGTGATTTAAGGCACCTCCACAATGAGCAGTTCTTC.

The chain is built from TRBV7-3 and TRBJ2-1; 10 bases map to TRBD2. This CDR3 is 16 amino acids long. Losses at the gene ends were 4 bases for V and 4 bases for J; bases not matched to a gene: 7. Germline values: CDR1 SGHTA, CDR2 FQGTGA. CDR3 amino acids: CASSSLLAGAYNEQFF. CDR3 bases: TGTGCCAGCAGCTCTCTCCTAGCGGGAGCTTACAATGAGCAGTTCTTC.

The rearrangement joins TRBV30 to TRBJ2-2, with 9 nucleotides matching TRBD1. Germline CDR1 and CDR2: GTSNPN and SVGIG (reference sequence). Trimming took 5 bases from V and 4 from J; bases not matched to a gene: 8. The CDR3 is 15 amino acids. This chain's CDR3 is CAWGPQGAGTGELFF. As DNA, the CDR3 is TGTGCCTGGGGACCACAGGGGGCGGGCACCGGGGAGCTGTTTTTT. Supplemented by reference TRBV30 and TRBJ2-2, the full variable domain reads SQTIHQWPATLVQPVGSPLSLECTVEGTSNPNLYWYRQAAGRGLQLLFYSVGIGQISSEVPQNLSASRPQDRQFILSSKKLLLSDSGFYLCAWGPQGAGTGELFFGEGSRLTVL.

The rearrangement joins TRBV2 to TRBJ1-5; TRBD1 matches at 7 bases. The CDR3 has 13 residues. From germline, CDR1 is SNHLY and CDR2 FYNNEI. Germline trimming cut 4 bases from V and 5 bases from J; bases unmatched to any gene: 2. Here the CDR3 DNA reads TGTGCCAGCAGTGGACAGGGATATCAGCCCCAGCATTTT. Protein: CASSGQGYQPQHF. The full variable domain, completed using reference TRBV2 and TRBJ1-5, is EPEVTQTPSHQVTQMGQEVILRCVPISNHLYFYWYRQILGQKVEFLVSFYNNEISEKSEIFDDQFSVERPDGSNFTLKIRSTKLEDSAMYFCASSGQGYQPQHFGDGTRLSIL.

This chain links TRBV19 with TRBJ2-7; 11 nucleotides align to TRBD1. The CDR3 loop spans 15 amino acids. Per germline, CDR1 LNHDA and CDR2 SQIVND (reference sequence). V lost 3 bases to trimming and J lost 5 bases; unmatched junction nucleotides: 6. The CDR3 is CASSIVGTGGHEQYF. CDR3 coding DNA: TGTGCCAGTAGTATTGTCGGGACAGGGGGTCACGAGCAGTACTTC.

The chain links TRBV10-3 to TRBJ1-4; TRBD1 might be the D (6 bases). Germline V gives CDR1 ENHRY, CDR2 SYGVKD. The V and J ends lost 7 bases and 5 bases respectively, with 26 bases between them. This CDR3 spans 18 amino acids. The CDR3 loop reads CAINWYREGGTKNEKLFF. The DNA for the CDR3 is TGTGCCATCAATTGGTACAGGGAGGGGGGGACTAAGAATGAAAAACTGTTTTTT.

In nucleotides, the CDR3 is TGTGCCAGCAGAGCGGGCGGCGAGACCCAGTACTTC. This encodes CASRAGGETQYF. V usage is TRBV28 and J usage is TRBJ2-5; D perhaps matches TRBD2 (6 bases). The CDR3 sequence is 12 residues long. With 6 bases removed from V and 5 bases from J, the gap between germline ends came to 10 bases. The germline V gene encodes CDR1 MDHEN and CDR2 SYDVKM.

This clone was picked up one time. The rearrangement links TRBV7-2 to TRBJ1-3; no reliable D call. Between the trimmed V and J ends, which lost 2 bases and 0 bases, there was a span of 11 bases. CDR3 size: 16 residues. CDR1 and CDR2 (germline): SGHTA, FQGNSA. The CDR3 DNA reads TGTGCCAGCAGCTTACGAGTGGGGTCCTCTGGAAACACCATATATTTT. It encodes CASSLRVGSSGNTIYF.

The rearrangement joins TRBV5-5 to TRBJ2-1; D might be TRBD2 (6 bases). The germline CDR1 and CDR2 sequences are SGHKS and YYEKEE (reference sequence). V dropped 2 bases and J dropped 0 bases, with 18 bases sitting between them. The CDR3 covers 18 residues. CDR3 sequence: CASSFYVSREGSYNEQFF. For the CDR3, the DNA is TGTGCCAGCAGCTTTTACGTCTCGCGGGAAGGCTCCTACAATGAGCAGTTCTTC.

This clone appeared a few times. V is TRBV15 and J is TRBJ2-2; the D is unclear. Trimming took off 5 bases at V and 3 bases at J, with 7 bases between the two ends. This CDR3 is 13 amino acids long. Per germline, CDR1 LNHNV and CDR2 YYDKDF (reference sequence). CDR3 amino acids: CATSLAYTGELFF. CDR3 nucleotides: TGTGCCACCAGCTTGGCTTACACCGGGGAGCTGTTTTTT.

The chain recombines TRBV9 with TRBJ1-1, with TRBD1 matching 8 bases. The germline CDR1 and CDR2 sequences are SGDLS and YYNGEE. This CDR3 is built from 15 residues. The V gene end was trimmed by 3 bases and the J gene end by 7 bases; junction bases not matched to a gene: 11. The CDR3: CASSESTGGDSEAFF. The CDR3 region has the DNA TGTGCCAGCAGCGAGTCCACAGGGGGAGACAGTGAAGCTTTCTTT.

The gene calls are TRBV19 and TRBJ2-1; 14 nucleotides match TRBD2. CDR3 length equals 15 residues. The J segment lost 5 bases and the V segment lost 8 bases, leaving 5 bases of the junction unmatched. Germline CDR1 and CDR2: LNHDA and SQIVND (reference sequence). CDR3 amino acids: CASSGLAGVDNEQFF. As DNA, the CDR3 is TGTGCCAGTTCGGGACTAGCGGGAGTTGACAATGAGCAGTTCTTC.

The gene calls are TRBV7-8 and TRBJ1-6; possible D gene TRBD1, 6 bases. The germline gives CDR1 SGHVS, CDR2 FQNEAQ. Trimming took off 0 bases at V and 7 bases at J, with 13 bases between the two ends. The CDR3 has 16 residues. The CDR3 nucleotides are TGTGCCAGCAGCTTAGCGCGGACAGCGACAAATTCACCCCTCCACTTT. Protein: CASSLARTATNSPLHF.

The sample holds one count of this clone. The chain has TRBV25-1 and TRBJ2-7; 8 bases align to TRBD2. V lost 3 bases and J lost 10; bases outside the gene matches: 11. The CDR3 is made up of 14 amino acids. Germline CDR1 MGHDK, CDR2 SYGVNS. This chain's CDR3 is CASSEFGLAGIQYF. In DNA form, the CDR3 reads TGTGCCAGCAGTGAGTTCGGGCTAGCGGGCATACAGTACTTC.

This clone was observed a single time. The rearrangement links TRBV19 to TRBJ2-7; the match to TRBD1 covers 11 bases. Germline V gives CDR1 LNHDA, CDR2 SQIVND (reference sequence). The CDR3 runs to 15 residues. Trimming cost V 4 bases and J 2 bases; bases outside gene matches: 4. The CDR3 bases are TGTGCCAGTAGTAGCGGACAGGGGGCAACCTACGAGCAGTACTTC. It is translated as CASSSGQGATYEQYF.

This chain connects TRBV3-1 (or the pseudogene TRBV3-2) to TRBJ2-7; D is unclear. The CDR3 runs 12 residues. Germline V gene data show CDR1 as LGHDT and CDR2 as YNNKEL (reference sequence). The germline V and J ends were trimmed by 0 bases and 5 bases, with 5 bases remaining between them. CDR3 nucleotides: TGTGCCAGCAGCCAAGACAAAGACGAGCAGTACTTC. Translation gives CASSQDKDEQYF.

The chain links TRBV28 to TRBJ1-2, with unresolved D. The CDR3 extends over 10 amino acids. Germline V gene sequence: CDR1 MDHEN, CDR2 SYDVKM. Trimming removed 6 bases at V and 8 bases at J, with 7 bases between. This CDR3 is CASSGRGYTF. As DNA, the CDR3 is TGTGCCAGCAGCGGACGCGGCTACACCTTC.

A single count supports this clone. This chain links TRBV5-1 with TRBJ2-5; D possibly corresponds to TRBD2 (5 bases). The ends were cut back, 0 bases at V and 1 base at J, with 10 bases in the middle. The CDR3 sequence is 15 residues long. CDR1 is SGHRS and CDR2 is YFSETQ in the germline V gene. The CDR3 DNA reads TGCGCCAGCAGCTTGGACGGGGTAAGCCAAGAGACCCAGTACTTC. As protein: CASSLDGVSQETQYF.

The chain carries TRBV5-6 and TRBJ1-3; D may be TRBD1 (5 bases). This CDR3 comprises 15 residues. The V end was cut by 4 bases, the J end by 2 bases, with 13 bases between. In germline, CDR1 is SGHDT, CDR2 YYEEEE. CDR3 loop: CASSPTGGTGNTIYF. The CDR3 DNA sequence: TGTGCCAGCAGCCCGACGGGGGGGACTGGAAACACCATATATTTT.

The rearrangement uses TRBV4-1 and TRBJ2-7; 8 nucleotides agree with TRBD2. The ends lost 4 bases at V and 4 bases at J; junction bases unmatched: 6. Germline lookup yields CDR1 MGHRA and CDR2 YSYEKL. This CDR3 is 14 amino acids long. Written as DNA, the CDR3 is TGCGCCAGCAGCCTCGGGGGGGGTCAATACGAGCAGTACTTC. Residues: CASSLGGGQYEQYF.

V gene TRBV29-1 combines with J gene TRBJ2-7; maybe TRBD2 (5 bases). V gave up 6 bases and J gave up 0 bases, with 9 bases separating them. Germline V lookup: CDR1 SQVTM, CDR2 ANQGSEA. The CDR3 consists of 12 residues. The CDR3 is CSVGLSSYEQYF. The CDR3 region has the DNA TGCAGCGTCGGACTGAGCTCCTACGAGCAGTACTTC.